The text below deals with one TCR beta chain. Generated by immunoSEQ multiplex PCR, the TCRdb table keeps only in-frame clones and is missing some. Among roughly 110,000 clones listed, about 90% were seen once. The CDR3 extends over 15 amino acids. With 5 bases removed from V and 2 bases from J, the gap between germline ends came to 12 bases. CDR1 and CDR2 (germline): MNHNS, SASEGT. These data come from a study of T cell responses to AZD1222 COVID-19 vaccine. The source material was peripheral blood, sampled 28 days after the second AZD1222 dose. The chain employs TRBV6-1 and TRBJ2-2, with D possibly being TRBD1 (6 bases). The TCR sequence derives from an adult who received the AZD1222 COVID-19 vaccine. Written as DNA, the CDR3 is TGTGCCAGCAGTCCCCGACAGGCTAACACCGGGGAGCTGTTTTTT. This encodes CASSPRQANTGELFF.